Below, 28 T cell receptor beta chains from the same sample are listed, as sequenced in a study of CD8+ T cells in alopecia areata. cDNA serving as the sequencing template came from extracted, reverse transcribed RNA. Clones were sequenced by immunoSEQ multiplex PCR, and TCRdb holds only the in-frame ones, with some missing. Among around 100,000 clones listed, 50% to 75% were seen once. The treatment here: oral pan-JAK inhibitor, 5-10 mg twice daily. The material sequenced was CD8+ T cells sorted from blood, taken at week 24, from a patient treated with tofacitinib. The receptors shown here come from a human donor with alopecia areata.

V is TRBV11-2 and J is TRBJ2-7, with D perhaps TRBD1 (5 bases). Germline assignment: CDR1 SGHAT and CDR2 FQNNGV. V shed 5 bases and J shed 3 bases, with 8 bases lying between them. This CDR3 region has 12 residues. CDR3 sequence (DNA): TGTGCCAGCAGCCCAGACAGCTACGAGCAGTACTTC. This sequence encodes CASSPDSYEQYF.

This rearrangement joins TRBV19 to TRBJ1-1; no definite D call. Trimming took off 5 bases at V and 5 bases at J, with 12 bases between the two ends. Germline V gene data show CDR1 as LNHDA and CDR2 as SQIVND (reference sequence). This CDR3 region has 13 residues. Written as DNA, the CDR3 is TGTGCCAGTAGTCCAACCTCGTGGACTGAAGCTTTCTTT. Translation: CASSPTSWTEAFF.

About this clone itself: The same CDR3 can be traced to other DNA sequences in this sample. The rearrangement joins TRBV6-6 to TRBJ1-1; D possibly corresponds to TRBD1 (5 bases). Trimming shortened V by 2 bases and J by 5 bases, and 6 bases separated the two germline ends. Germline-derived CDR1 and CDR2 are MNHNY and SVGAGI (reference sequence). The CDR3 is made up of 12 amino acids. The CDR3 sequence is CASSYGATEAFF. Here the CDR3 DNA reads TGTGCCAGCAGTTACGGGGCGACTGAAGCTTTCTTT.

This clone was recorded a few times. The V call is TRBV11-2, the J call TRBJ1-1, with D possibly matching TRBD1 (6 bases). The V gene's germline CDR1 is SGHAT and CDR2 FQNNGV. The CDR3 spans 16 residues. Between the trimmed V and J ends, which lost 0 bases and 4 bases, there was a span of 15 bases. For the CDR3, the DNA is TGTGCCAGCAGCTTAGATCTCGTAGGGGGGGCCACTGAAGCTTTCTTT. Translation: CASSLDLVGGATEAFF.

The V and J genes are TRBV27 and TRBJ1-6, with TRBD1 matching over 9 bases. The junction had 4 bases not matched to a gene; V was cut back by 3 bases and J by 4 bases. The CDR3 loop spans 16 amino acids. Germline values: CDR1 MNHEY, CDR2 SMNVEV (reference sequence). In DNA, the CDR3 is TGTGCCAGCAGTTTGATGGGACAGGGATATAATTCACCCCTCCACTTT. This codes for CASSLMGQGYNSPLHF.

This clone showed up just a few times. The rearrangement uses TRBV9 and TRBJ2-1; D tentatively fits TRBD1 or TRBD2 (5 bases each). Germline V gene data show CDR1 as SGDLS and CDR2 as YYNGEE. Trimming stripped 0 bases from V and 0 bases from J, with 13 bases between. The CDR3 has 17 amino acids. CDR3 protein: CASSVGDGPSSYNEQFF. In DNA, the CDR3 is TGTGCCAGCAGCGTAGGGGACGGGCCCAGCTCCTACAATGAGCAGTTCTTC. Full variable domain (missing parts from reference TRBV9 and TRBJ2-1): DSGVTQTPKHLITATGQRVTLRCSPRSGDLSVYWYQQSLDQGLQFLIQYYNGEERAKGNILERFSAQQFPDLHSELNLSSLELGDSALYFCASSVGDGPSSYNEQFFGPGTRLTVL.

The chain links TRBV30 to TRBJ2-7, with D unclear. The V and J ends lost 0 bases and 5 bases respectively, with 11 bases between them. The germline V gene has CDR1 GTSNPN and CDR2 SVGIG (reference sequence). The CDR3 totals 13 residues. The CDR3 reads CAWSVDSGDEQYF. The CDR3 DNA reads TGTGCCTGGAGTGTAGATTCTGGGGACGAGCAGTACTTC. The variable domain in full, with the rest retrieved from reference TRBV30 and TRBJ2-7, is SQTIHQWPATLVQPVGSPLSLECTVEGTSNPNLYWYRQAAGRGLQLLFYSVGIGQISSEVPQNLSASRPQDRQFILSSKKLLLSDSGFYLCAWSVDSGDEQYFGPGTRLTVT.

This clone was seen only a few times. The chain is built from TRBV30 and TRBJ2-1; D is ambiguous. The CDR3 length is 12 residues. Germline CDR1 is GTSNPN and CDR2 is SVGIG (reference sequence). Trimming took 5 bases from V and 5 from J, leaving 10 bases between them. CDR3 amino acids: CAWAENHNEQFF. The DNA for the CDR3 is TGTGCCTGGGCAGAGAATCACAATGAGCAGTTCTTC.

On this clone: Other DNA sequences from this sample encode an identical CDR3 as well. This chain uses TRBV9 with TRBJ2-2, with D possibly matching TRBD1 (5 bases). CDR1 is SGDLS, CDR2 YYNGEE, per germline. Trimming cost V 0 bases and J 4 bases, with 7 bases left between them. The CDR3 length is 14 residues. This CDR3 is CASSVGGGTGELFF. CDR3 DNA sequence: TGTGCCAGCAGCGTAGGGGGCGGCACCGGGGAGCTGTTTTTT.

The CDR3 region has the DNA TGTGCCAGCAGCGTTGGAGTGGCCAGCAGGGAGCCCCAGCATTTT. Its translation: CASSVGVASREPQHF. The chain joins TRBV7-9 to TRBJ1-5; TRBD1 is a possible D gene (5 bases). Trimming cost V 5 bases and J 8 bases, with 19 bases left between them. The CDR3 totals 15 residues. Germline loops: CDR1 SEHNR, CDR2 FQNEAQ (reference sequence).

V usage is TRBV6-6 and J usage is TRBJ1-1, with TRBD1 identical over 8 bases. CDR3 length: 12 residues. The germline V gene encodes CDR1 MNHNY and CDR2 SVGAGI (reference sequence). V trimming: 5 bases; J trimming: 6 bases; junction bases outside the gene matches: 2. Here the CDR3 reads CASSMTGAEAFF. DNA for the CDR3: TGTGCCAGCAGTATGACAGGGGCTGAAGCTTTCTTT.

The V gene is TRBV7-2, the J gene TRBJ2-7; no reliable D call. Germline assignment: CDR1 SGHTA and CDR2 FQGNSA. V dropped 1 base and J dropped 0 bases, with 7 bases sitting between them. The CDR3 is made up of 14 amino acids. As DNA, the CDR3 is TGTGCCAGCAGCTTAGGGCTGCCCTCCTACGAGCAGTACTTC. The encoded protein is CASSLGLPSYEQYF.

This chain uses TRBV6-5 with TRBJ2-3, with D tentatively TRBD2 (6 bases). V lost 8 bases and J lost 5, with 14 bases in between. Germline V gene lookup returns CDR1 MNHEY and CDR2 SVGAGI. CDR3 length equals 13 residues. CDR3 residues: CASHRGGGDTQYF. CDR3 DNA: TGTGCCAGCCATAGGGGAGGTGGAGATACGCAGTATTTT.

This clone was picked up a small number of times. The V and J genes are TRBV5-1 and TRBJ2-1; 9 bases are shared with TRBD1. Germline trimming cut 5 bases from V and 2 bases from J; bases unmatched to any gene: 5. CDR1 and CDR2 (germline): SGHRS, YFSETQ. This CDR3 is built from 15 residues. CDR3 sequence reads: CASRRTGDAYNEQFF. CDR3 bases: TGCGCCAGCAGACGGACAGGGGACGCCTACAATGAGCAGTTCTTC.

CDR3 in amino acids: CASSRMAGGETQYF. The CDR3 DNA reads TGCGCCAGCAGCCGCATGGCCGGGGGAGAGACCCAGTACTTC. This rearrangement joins TRBV5-1 to TRBJ2-5, with D maybe TRBD2 (6 bases). The CDR3 consists of 14 residues. Germline V lookup: CDR1 SGHRS, CDR2 YFSETQ. V lost 4 bases, J lost 4 bases, and 14 bases lay in between.

This clone showed up just once. The chain links TRBV19 to TRBJ2-6, with a tentative D call TRBD1 (6 bases). Germline V gene sequence: CDR1 LNHDA, CDR2 SQIVND (reference sequence). The CDR3 runs 14 residues. Trimming removed 9 bases at V and 2 bases at J, with 11 bases between. Here the CDR3 reads CASQGLAGANVLTF. The CDR3 DNA reads TGTGCCAGCCAGGGGCTAGCTGGGGCCAACGTCCTGACTTTC. The full variable domain, with the rest looked up from reference TRBV19 and TRBJ2-6, is DGGITQSPKYLFRKEGQNVTLSCEQNLNHDAMYWYRQDPGQGLRLIYYSQIVNDFQKGDIAEGYSVSREKKESFPLTVTSAQKNPTAFYLCASQGLAGANVLTFGAGSRLTVL.

This clone appeared many times. The chain uses TRBV6-1 and TRBJ2-3, with D possibly TRBD2 on 7 matching bases. Germline V gene data show CDR1 as MNHNS and CDR2 as SASEGT. The ends were cut back, 0 bases at V and 3 bases at J, with 13 bases in the middle. This CDR3 comprises 16 residues. The CDR3 DNA reads as TGTGCCAGCAGTGAAGCGTCGGAGGGGGGGACAGATACGCAGTATTTT. As protein: CASSEASEGGTDTQYF.

The V gene is TRBV2, the J gene TRBJ2-5; D is undetermined. The germline V and J ends were trimmed by 6 bases and 2 bases, with 13 bases remaining between them. Germline CDR1 reads SNHLY; CDR2 reads FYNNEI. The CDR3 extends over 14 amino acids. CDR3 in amino acids: CASRPPDIQETQYF. In DNA form, the CDR3 reads TGTGCCAGCAGGCCTCCCGACATACAAGAGACCCAGTACTTC.

The V and J genes are TRBV6-5 and TRBJ2-7; 9 bases line up with TRBD1. This CDR3 is 16 amino acids long. The J segment lost 7 bases and the V segment lost 0 bases, leaving 10 bases of the junction unmatched. Germline V gene lookup returns CDR1 MNHEY and CDR2 SVGAGI. The CDR3 sequence is CASSYSGQGIFEEQYF. In nucleotides, the CDR3 is TGTGCCAGCAGTTACTCCGGACAGGGGATTTTCGAAGAGCAGTACTTC.

The chain is built from TRBV30 and TRBJ1-5; weak D call: TRBD1 (6 bases). Trimming left V 3 bases short and J 0 bases short, with 12 bases between. This CDR3 has 15 residues. CDR1 GTSNPN and CDR2 SVGIG come from the germline V gene (reference sequence). The CDR3 region is CAWSLGGYSNQPQHF. The DNA of the CDR3 is TGTGCCTGGAGCCTAGGGGGTTATAGCAATCAGCCCCAGCATTTT.

This clone showed up just a few times. Sequence at one end of the junction differs from germline and may be a read error. V is TRBV27 and J is TRBJ2-7, with 9 positions matching TRBD2. The CDR3 is 15 residues long. Per germline, CDR1 MNHEY and CDR2 SMNVEV (reference sequence). CDR3 sequence reads: CASSISSGETYEQYF. CDR3 nucleotide sequence: TGTGCCAGCAGTATATCTAGCGGGGAGACCTACGAGCAGTACTTC.

The CDR3 spells CASSWDGYTDTQYF. The CDR3 coding sequence is TGTGCCAGCAGCTGGGACGGATACACAGATACGCAGTATTTT. V gene TRBV5-4 combines with J gene TRBJ2-3, with D tentatively TRBD1 or TRBD2 (5 bases each). Trimming removed 3 bases at V and 2 bases at J, with 10 bases between. CDR1 and CDR2 (germline): SGHNT, YYREEE (reference sequence). This CDR3 comprises 14 residues.

The chain is built from TRBV5-6 and TRBJ2-1; D not certain. Between the trimmed V and J ends, which lost 4 bases and 15 bases, there was a span of 14 bases. There are 11 residues in the CDR3. The germline gives CDR1 SGHDT, CDR2 YYEEEE. The CDR3 spells CASSNSGNRFF. CDR3 sequence (DNA): TGTGCCAGCAGCAACAGTGGAAATCGGTTCTTC.

As concerns this clone: A far larger clone lies a single base away; this is likely a read error. The chain combines TRBV27 with TRBJ2-3, with TRBD2 identical over 12 bases. V lost 4 bases and J lost 4; bases outside the gene matches: 3. This CDR3 has 15 residues. Germline V gene sequence: CDR1 MNHEY, CDR2 SMNVEV (reference sequence). The CDR3 sequence is CASSYSSGGADTQYF. CDR3 DNA: TGTGCCAGCAGTTACTCTAGCGGGGGGGCAGATACGCAGTATTTT.

The chain has TRBV11-2 and TRBJ1-4; D is uncertain. Looked up from germline, CDR1 is SGHAT and CDR2 is FQNNGV. The CDR3 contains 15 residues. Trimming took off 1 base at V and 8 bases at J, with 14 bases between the two ends. Here the CDR3 reads CASSLGGRRREKLFF. The CDR3 region has the DNA TGTGCCAGCAGCTTAGGTGGCAGGCGGAGGGAAAAACTGTTTTTT.

This chain connects TRBV30 to TRBJ2-3; 7 bases are shared with TRBD2. The V segment lost 4 bases and the J segment 5 bases; nucleotides outside the gene matches: 15. CDR1 is GTSNPN, CDR2 SVGIG, per germline (reference sequence). The CDR3 has 16 residues. In DNA form, the CDR3 reads TGTGCCTGGATGGGAGGGAGACTCGAGACCAGAGATACGCAGTATTTT. It codes for CAWMGGRLETRDTQYF.

The chain is built from TRBV4-2 and TRBJ2-5, with 11 positions matching TRBD2. Germline-derived CDR1 and CDR2 are LGHNA and YNFKEQ. This CDR3 has 15 amino acids. Trimming took 2 bases from V and 5 from J; bases not matched to a gene: 4. Here the CDR3 reads CASSQIAGGEETQYF. The CDR3 DNA reads TGTGCCAGCAGCCAAATAGCGGGGGGGGAGGAGACCCAGTACTTC.

The table lists this clone with a few counts. This chain connects TRBV5-1 to TRBJ2-1; a possible D gene is TRBD2 (5 bases). The CDR3 runs 13 residues. Germline lookup yields CDR1 SGHRS and CDR2 YFSETQ. V was shortened by 4 bases and J by 4 bases, with 9 bases between the two germline ends. The CDR3 sequence is CASSPEGYNEQFF. The CDR3 region has the DNA TGCGCCAGCAGCCCCGAGGGTTACAATGAGCAGTTCTTC.